Listed here are 26 T cell receptor beta chains from one sample, sequenced in a study of blood T cell repertoires in COVID-19. Data came from immunoSEQ multiplex PCR; TCRdb stores just in-frame clones and leaves some out. The sample has approximately 150,000 clones; approximately 84% are singletons. The material sequenced was PBMCs or T cells enriched from blood (not recorded which). The source is a woman in her forties or fifties with acute COVID-19.

The V and J genes are TRBV5-1 and TRBJ2-3; D is uncertain. Trimming took off 7 bases at V and 1 base at J, with 19 bases between the two ends. The CDR3 sequence is 16 residues long. Germline V lookup: CDR1 SGHRS, CDR2 YFSETQ. CDR3 in amino acids: CASSSRPRRGTDTQYF. The CDR3 DNA reads TGCGCCAGCTCCAGTCGTCCCCGGAGAGGCACAGATACGCAGTATTTT.

This sequence joins TRBV5-5 and TRBJ1-3, with D possibly being TRBD1 (6 bases). Per the germline V gene, CDR1 is SGHKS and CDR2 is YYEKEE (reference sequence). This CDR3 is 16 amino acids long. Trimming removed 2 bases at V and 0 bases at J, with 12 bases between. CDR3 coding DNA: TGTGCCAGCAGCTTTTTGGGGGCTCTCTCTGGAAACACCATATATTTT. Encoded protein: CASSFLGALSGNTIYF.

The V call is TRBV9, the J call TRBJ1-5, with D tentatively TRBD1 (5 bases). V lost 3 bases to trimming and J lost 3 bases, with 13 bases between them. Germline V gene data show CDR1 as SGDLS and CDR2 as YYNGEE. CDR3 length equals 15 residues. CDR3 nucleotide sequence: TGTGCCAGCAGCGCCTTCGGGGGGGTCAATCAGCCCCAGCATTTT. Translation gives CASSAFGGVNQPQHF.

This clone has only one observation. This chain uses TRBV27 with TRBJ1-3, with 9 nucleotides matching TRBD1. The germline CDR1 and CDR2 sequences are MNHEY and SMNVEV (reference sequence). This CDR3 has 18 amino acids. V was pared by 5 bases and J by 2 bases, with 13 bases of the junction left unmatched. This CDR3 reads CASSTGTGPLSPGNTIYF. The CDR3 DNA sequence: TGTGCCAGCAGTACAGGGACAGGGCCCCTATCGCCTGGAAACACCATATATTTT.

V gene TRBV21-1 combines with J gene TRBJ1-3. TRBV21-1 constitutes a pseudogene. The CDR3 covers 16 residues. The chain's CDR3 is CASSKARVETGNTIYF. CDR3 coding DNA: TGTGCCAGCAGCAAAGCGCGAGTCGAAACGGGAAACACCATATATTTT.

The rearrangement uses TRBV20-1 and TRBJ2-6, with D tentatively TRBD2 (6 bases). The CDR3 spans 14 residues. From germline, CDR1 is DFQATT and CDR2 SNEGSKA (reference sequence). Trimming took off 3 bases at V and 4 bases at J, with 10 bases between the two ends. The chain's CDR3 is CSASRGSGANVLTF. The CDR3 bases are TGCAGTGCTAGTCGGGGGTCCGGGGCCAACGTCCTGACTTTC.

The gene calls are TRBV5-4 and TRBJ2-7; D might be TRBD2 (6 bases). Germline CDR1 SGHNT, CDR2 YYREEE (reference sequence). The CDR3 is 12 residues long. Trimming stripped 2 bases from V and 7 bases from J, with 10 bases between. Here the CDR3 reads CASSLAGREQYF. DNA of the CDR3: TGTGCCAGCAGCTTAGCTGGGAGGGAGCAGTACTTC.

The chain couples TRBV7-9 to TRBJ2-7; 9 nucleotides match TRBD2. Trimming removed 5 bases from V and 0 bases from J; junction bases left unmatched: 14. This CDR3 has 18 residues. Per germline, CDR1 SEHNR and CDR2 FQNEAQ (reference sequence). The CDR3 coding sequence is TGTGCCAGCAGCCCAGCGGCTTCTAGCGGGAAGAGCTCCTACGAGCAGTACTTC. It is translated as CASSPAASSGKSSYEQYF.

For the CDR3, the DNA is TGTGCCAGCAGCCCCTACATTCACTCCGGGACTAGCGGGAGTACAGATACGCAGTATTTT. Its protein product is CASSPYIHSGTSGSTDTQYF. The chain is built from TRBV3-1 (or the pseudogene TRBV3-2) and TRBJ2-3; the match to TRBD2 covers 14 bases. This CDR3 has 20 residues. The germline gives CDR1 LGHDT, CDR2 YNNKEL (reference sequence). V trimming: 4 bases; J trimming: 3 bases; junction bases outside the gene matches: 15.

This clone has only a few counts. The V call is TRBV4-1, the J call TRBJ1-2; D gene unclear. CDR1 is MGHRA and CDR2 is YSYEKL in the germline V gene. V lost 0 bases, J lost 4 bases, and 27 bases lay in between. The CDR3 totals 20 residues. CDR3 nucleotide sequence: TGCGCCAGCAGCCAAGACCCCATTTGGAGGAGGGAAGTAGGAAGCTATGGCTACACCTTC. Its translation: CASSQDPIWRREVGSYGYTF.

With respect to this clone: The same CDR3 also results from other DNA sequences found in this sample. This sequence joins TRBV7-9 and TRBJ2-1; D is ambiguous. This CDR3 region has 12 residues. The germline gives CDR1 SEHNR, CDR2 FQNEAQ (reference sequence). V lost 0 bases and J lost 6, with 3 bases in between. CDR3 sequence (DNA): TGTGCCAGCAGCTTAGCGCGCAATGAGCAGTTCTTC. This sequence encodes CASSLARNEQFF.

This sequence joins TRBV7-9 and TRBJ2-7; 11 nucleotides match TRBD2. After removal of 2 bases from V and 7 bases from J, the junction contained 10 bases not matched to a gene. The CDR3 has 16 residues. Germline V gene data show CDR1 as SEHNR and CDR2 as FQNEAQ (reference sequence). The CDR3 loop is CASSLRGTSGGDEQYF. CDR3 DNA sequence: TGTGCCAGCAGCTTAAGGGGGACTAGCGGTGGGGATGAGCAGTACTTC.

Points on this clone: The sample carries other DNA sequences with the same CDR3. The rearrangement joins TRBV5-1 to TRBJ1-5; weak D call: TRBD1 (5 bases). CDR1 and CDR2 from the germline V gene are SGHRS and YFSETQ. CDR3 length equals 14 residues. V was pared by 3 bases and J by 4 bases, with 11 bases between. CDR3 protein: CASSWTGGNQPQHF. In nucleotides, the CDR3 is TGCGCCAGCAGCTGGACGGGGGGTAATCAGCCCCAGCATTTT.

Only one count was recorded for this clone. The chain couples TRBV18 to TRBJ2-6; 7 nucleotides line up with TRBD1. V trimming: 3 bases; J trimming: 2 bases; junction bases outside the gene matches: 4. This CDR3 spans 16 amino acids. Germline V gene data show CDR1 as KGHSH and CDR2 as LQKENI. The CDR3 spells CASSPSQGAGANVLTF. CDR3 nucleotides: TGTGCCAGCTCACCCAGCCAGGGGGCTGGGGCCAACGTCCTGACTTTC.

The V gene is TRBV7-3, the J gene TRBJ2-6; D ambiguous. V was pared by 4 bases and J by 2 bases, with 6 bases between. Germline CDR1 is SGHTA and CDR2 is FQGTGA. This CDR3 is built from 14 residues. The CDR3 here is CASSSGTGANVLTF. DNA of the CDR3: TGTGCCAGCAGCTCAGGAACTGGGGCCAACGTCCTGACTTTC.

The chain is built from TRBV19 and TRBJ2-3; D may be TRBD1 (5 bases). V dropped 6 bases and J dropped 3 bases, with 7 bases sitting between them. The CDR3 consists of 12 residues. Germline values: CDR1 LNHDA, CDR2 SQIVND (reference sequence). CDR3 sequence: CASSRETDTQYF. The CDR3 region has the DNA TGTGCCAGTAGCAGGGAAACAGATACGCAGTATTTT.

The chain joins TRBV4-2 to TRBJ2-3; no clear D. Looked up from germline, CDR1 is LGHNA and CDR2 is YNFKEQ. The CDR3 extends over 16 amino acids. The germline V and J ends were trimmed by 0 bases and 0 bases, with 10 bases remaining between them. In nucleotides, the CDR3 is TGTGCCAGCAGCCAAGATGGCCTAGAGAGCACAGATACGCAGTATTTT. This translates into CASSQDGLESTDTQYF.

The chain combines TRBV7-9 with TRBJ1-2; 8 bases are a match to TRBD1. The junction had 4 bases not matched to a gene; V was cut back by 4 bases and J by 6 bases. Germline V lookup: CDR1 SEHNR, CDR2 FQNEAQ (reference sequence). The CDR3 covers 13 residues. Here the CDR3 reads CASSSGQGHGYTF. CDR3 DNA: TGTGCCAGCAGCTCCGGACAGGGTCATGGCTACACCTTC.

The gene calls are TRBV12-3 or TRBV12-4 and TRBJ2-3; a possible D gene is TRBD2 (6 bases). CDR3 length: 13 residues. The V gene lost 6 bases and the J gene lost 4 bases, with 11 bases spanning the gap. The CDR3 DNA reads as TGTGCCAGCAGCCGGGAGTACTCAGATACGCAGTATTTT. Its translation: CASSREYSDTQYF.

The CDR3 DNA sequence: TGTGCCAGCAGCTTACCAGGGCTCAGCTATGGCTACACCTTC. It encodes CASSLPGLSYGYTF. The V gene is TRBV7-2, the J gene TRBJ1-2; weak D call: TRBD1 (5 bases). The V gene lost 2 bases and the J gene lost 4 bases, with 11 bases spanning the gap. The CDR3 contains 14 residues. CDR1 is SGHTA, CDR2 FQGNSA, per germline.

This rearrangement joins TRBV29-1 to TRBJ1-2, with D possibly matching TRBD1 (5 bases). The germline CDR1 and CDR2 sequences are SQVTM and ANQGSEA. This CDR3 is built from 12 residues. Trimming took off 6 bases at V and 6 bases at J, with 14 bases between the two ends. CDR3 sequence: CSVPGSSDGYTF. The CDR3 DNA reads TGCAGCGTCCCAGGGTCTTCTGATGGCTACACCTTC. Variable domain in full (rest from reference TRBV29-1 and TRBJ1-2): SAVISQKPSRDICQRGTSLTIQCQVDSQVTMMFWYRQQPGQSLTLIATANQGSEATYESGFVIDKFPISRPNLTFSTLTVSNMSPEDSSIYLCSVPGSSDGYTFGSGTRLTVV.

V gene TRBV7-9 combines with J gene TRBJ1-2; D might be TRBD1 (5 bases). This CDR3 comprises 14 residues. The germline V gene has CDR1 SEHNR and CDR2 FQNEAQ (reference sequence). Trimming shortened V by 3 bases and J by 6 bases, and 14 bases separated the two germline ends. The CDR3 region is CASSLSDRIDGYTF. DNA for the CDR3: TGTGCCAGCAGCTTGTCCGACAGAATTGATGGCTACACCTTC. Filled out from reference TRBV7-9 and TRBJ1-2, the complete variable domain reads DTGVSQNPRHKITKRGQNVTFRCDPISEHNRLYWYRQTLGQGPEFLTYFQNEAQLEKSRLLSDRFSAERPKGSFSTLEIQRTEQGDSAMYLCASSLSDRIDGYTFGSGTRLTVV.

V and J are TRBV28 and TRBJ1-6; D gene unclear. The CDR3 runs 11 residues. Germline-derived CDR1 and CDR2 are MDHEN and SYDVKM. Deletions cut 9 bases from V and 9 bases from J, with 9 bases between. The CDR3 DNA is TGTGCCAGTAGAAACGGTTCACCCCTCCACTTT. This codes for CASRNGSPLHF.

The rearrangement links TRBV25-1 to TRBJ1-1; 7 bases line up with TRBD1. CDR3 length equals 15 residues. Germline assignment: CDR1 MGHDK and CDR2 SYGVNS. J lost 1 base, V lost 8 bases, and 10 bases had no gene match. CDR3 sequence: CASRKGAGENTEAFF. The CDR3 DNA is TGTGCCAGCCGCAAGGGGGCCGGGGAGAACACTGAAGCTTTCTTT.

The gene calls are TRBV5-1 and TRBJ2-7; 7 nucleotides align to TRBD2. The CDR3 runs 15 residues. V shed 4 bases and J 6 bases; nucleotides not matched to a gene: 13. CDR1 and CDR2 from the germline V gene are SGHRS and YFSETQ. The CDR3 region is CASSPTGTTPREQYF. DNA of the CDR3: TGCGCCAGCAGCCCTACCGGGACTACCCCCCGCGAGCAGTACTTC.

This clone turned up a few times. This chain joins TRBV4-3 and TRBJ1-6; TRBD1 matches 8 bases. V shed 0 bases and J 8 bases; nucleotides not matched to a gene: 12. Germline assignment: CDR1 LGHNA and CDR2 YSLEER. The CDR3 contains 18 residues. The CDR3 DNA reads TGCGCCAGCAGCCAAGATCGGGCCCCGGGACAGGATTATTCACCCCTCCACTTT. Translation gives CASSQDRAPGQDYSPLHF.